One and the same sample provided the 25 T cell receptor beta chains below, sequenced in a study of a mutant IDH1 vaccine in newly diagnosed glioma. Sequenced by immunoSEQ multiplex PCR; TCRdb stores in-frame clones only, minus some. The sample shows more than 80,000 clones, roughly 80% of them seen only once. The time point here: baseline, week 1 (first vaccination visit). Noted treatment: pre-vaccination baseline after standard-of-care therapy. This material consisted of PBMCs, taken from a glioma patient treated with radiotherapy, temozolomide or both. These receptors all stem from a woman in her fifties or sixties with glioma.

CDR3 residues: CATSRVNPVQANYGYTF. Written as DNA, the CDR3 is TGTGCCACCAGCAGAGTAAATCCCGTCCAGGCGAACTATGGCTACACCTTC. The chain uses TRBV15 and TRBJ1-2, with no clear D. Per germline, CDR1 LNHNV and CDR2 YYDKDF (reference sequence). Trimming shortened V by 1 base and J by 2 bases, and 17 bases separated the two germline ends. The CDR3 totals 17 residues.

The gene calls are TRBV9 and TRBJ2-3; D may be TRBD1 or TRBD2 (5 bases each). CDR1 is SGDLS and CDR2 is YYNGEE in the germline V gene. The CDR3 loop spans 17 amino acids. The germline V and J ends were trimmed by 3 bases and 0 bases, with 17 bases remaining between them. The CDR3 is CASSAPQRGSSTDTQYF. As DNA, the CDR3 is TGTGCCAGCAGCGCCCCCCAGAGGGGATCTAGCACAGATACGCAGTATTTT.

The chain joins TRBV25-1 to TRBJ2-5; D gene unclear. The CDR3 has 12 residues. Germline V gene sequence: CDR1 MGHDK, CDR2 SYGVNS. The V and J ends lost 3 bases and 5 bases respectively, with 7 bases between them. The CDR3 DNA reads as TGTGCCAGCAGTGATAGCTCGGAGACCCAGTACTTC. Amino acids: CASSDSSETQYF. Supplemented by reference TRBV25-1 and TRBJ2-5, the full variable domain reads EADIYQTPRYLVIGTGKKITLECSQTMGHDKMYWYQQDPGMELHLIHYSYGVNSTEKGDLSSESTVSRIRTEHFPLTLESARPSHTSQYLCASSDSSETQYFGPGTRLLVL.

The chain couples TRBV5-1 to TRBJ2-5; no clear D gene. Germline CDR1 is SGHRS and CDR2 is YFSETQ. CDR3 length: 11 amino acids. Deletions cut 3 bases from V and 8 bases from J, with 8 bases between. The CDR3 sequence is CASSSQDTQYF. CDR3 bases: TGCGCCAGCAGCTCCCAGGATACCCAGTACTTC.

This clone was detected only once. The chain employs TRBV7-2 and TRBJ1-1; a possible D gene is TRBD1 (5 bases). The V gene lost 7 bases and the J gene lost 0 bases, with 12 bases spanning the gap. CDR1 and CDR2 (germline): SGHTA, FQGNSA. This CDR3 is built from 14 residues. This CDR3 reads CASTPQGMNTEAFF. For the CDR3, the DNA is TGTGCCAGCACCCCCCAGGGCATGAACACTGAAGCTTTCTTT.

This clone was seen just once. CDR3 sequence reads: CASSDKGGTQYF. CDR3 nucleotide sequence: TGTGCCAGCAGTGATAAAGGGGGAACGCAGTATTTT. V usage is TRBV6-1 and J usage is TRBJ2-3; possibly TRBD1 for D (6 bases). Trimming left V 3 bases short and J 9 bases short, with 10 bases between. The length of the CDR3 is 12 residues. Germline CDR1 and CDR2: MNHNS and SASEGT.

This chain links TRBV6-5 with TRBJ2-4; D possibly corresponds to TRBD1 (6 bases). This CDR3 spans 13 amino acids. The germline V gene encodes CDR1 MNHEY and CDR2 SVGAGI. V dropped 4 bases and J dropped 4 bases, with 8 bases sitting between them. CDR3 residues: CASSSGQKNIQYF. The CDR3 nucleotides are TGTGCCAGCAGTTCAGGACAGAAAAACATTCAGTACTTC.

About this clone itself: Compared with germline, one end of the junction differs, possibly owing to a read error. The chain is built from TRBV18 and TRBJ1-3; D gene unclear. Germline lookup yields CDR1 KGHSH and CDR2 LQKENI. The length of the CDR3 is 13 residues. The CDR3 DNA reads TGTGCCAGCTCAAGTGCTATTGGAGACACCATATATTTT. Its translation is CASSSAIGDTIYF.

This chain uses TRBV5-4 with TRBJ1-1, with a possible D match to TRBD1 (5 bases). CDR3 size: 14 residues. CDR1 is SGHNT and CDR2 is YYREEE in the germline V gene (reference sequence). V was cut by 3 bases and J by 1 base, with 10 bases left in between. The CDR3 loop is CASSSGEGNTEAFF. Here the CDR3 DNA reads TGTGCCAGCAGCTCGGGGGAAGGGAACACTGAAGCTTTCTTT.

This clone has a handful of counts. The V gene is TRBV2, the J gene TRBJ1-1; D might be TRBD1 (6 bases). V lost 8 bases and J lost 5, with 15 bases in between. Germline loops: CDR1 SNHLY, CDR2 FYNNEI. The CDR3 has 13 residues. This CDR3 reads CASSWTEGTEAFF. CDR3 bases: TGTGCCAGCTCCTGGACAGAGGGGACTGAAGCTTTCTTT. Looking up the rest from reference TRBV2 and TRBJ1-1 gives the full variable domain: EPEVTQTPSHQVTQMGQEVILRCVPISNHLYFYWYRQILGQKVEFLVSFYNNEISEKSEIFDDQFSVERPDGSNFTLKIRSTKLEDSAMYFCASSWTEGTEAFFGQGTRLTVV.

This clone was recorded only once. The chain uses TRBV29-1 and TRBJ1-2; D not certain. Per the germline V gene, CDR1 is SQVTM and CDR2 is ANQGSEA. The CDR3 sequence is 13 residues long. V gave up 7 bases and J gave up 1 base, with 13 bases separating them. CDR3 region: CSAGGSLNYGYTF. CDR3 sequence (DNA): TGCAGCGCCGGAGGTTCCCTTAACTATGGCTACACCTTC.

This clone was detected only once. The V call is TRBV4-1, the J call TRBJ2-2; 8 positions agree with TRBD1. Germline V CDR1 and CDR2: MGHRA, YSYEKL. There are 16 residues in the CDR3. V was pared by 4 bases and J by 4 bases, with 8 bases of the junction left unmatched. CDR3 DNA sequence: TGCGCCAGCAGCCGAATGACAGGGGTTCGCACCGGGGAGCTGTTTTTT. It encodes CASSRMTGVRTGELFF.

V is TRBV5-1 and J is TRBJ1-1; a weak D match, TRBD1 (5 bases). The CDR3 is made up of 14 amino acids. Germline CDR1 reads SGHRS; CDR2 reads YFSETQ. V was clipped by 0 bases and J by 5 bases, with 11 bases between them. CDR3 protein: CASSLGRVATEAFF. CDR3 DNA: TGCGCCAGCAGCTTGGGCAGGGTGGCTACTGAAGCTTTCTTT.

This chain uses TRBV2 with TRBJ2-6; no definite D call. The CDR3 covers 18 residues. Deletions cut 1 base from V and 0 bases from J, with 13 bases between. Germline CDR1 is SNHLY and CDR2 is FYNNEI. CDR3 bases: TGTGCCAGCAGTGAAGGGGTCACGTCAAGCTCTGGGGCCAACGTCCTGACTTTC. This sequence encodes CASSEGVTSSSGANVLTF.

The rearrangement links TRBV5-1 to TRBJ2-3, with 7 bases aligning to TRBD2. The CDR3 extends over 15 amino acids. Germline trimming cut 2 bases from V and 2 bases from J; bases unmatched to any gene: 5. Germline CDR1 and CDR2: SGHRS and YFSETQ. CDR3 protein: CASSFNAGDTDTQYF. The CDR3, as DNA: TGCGCCAGCAGCTTTAATGCGGGGGACACAGATACGCAGTATTTT.

The rearrangement uses TRBV7-8 and TRBJ2-7; 8 positions match TRBD1. Germline loops: CDR1 SGHVS, CDR2 FQNEAQ. The CDR3 is 14 residues long. The junction had 10 bases not matched to a gene; V was cut back by 7 bases and J by 5 bases. DNA of the CDR3: TGTGCCAGCACCAGGAGAAGGACAGGGAACGAGCAGTACTTC. This encodes CASTRRRTGNEQYF.

The J gene is TRBJ2-5, the V gene TRBV29-1; D is undetermined. This CDR3 contains 13 residues. Trimming pared 7 bases from V and 4 bases from J, leaving 16 bases between. Germline lookup yields CDR1 SQVTM and CDR2 ANQGSEA. The CDR3 region is CSAQYGRGETQYF. CDR3 DNA sequence: TGCAGCGCCCAATATGGGCGTGGAGAGACCCAGTACTTC.

V usage is TRBV2 and J usage is TRBJ2-5; unclear D gene. The ends were cut back, 7 bases at V and 1 base at J, with 13 bases in the middle. This CDR3 has 14 residues. Per germline, CDR1 SNHLY and CDR2 FYNNEI. The CDR3 region has the DNA TGTGCCAGCATTCGGGTATGGCCCCAAGAGACCCAGTACTTC. The encoded protein is CASIRVWPQETQYF.

This rearrangement joins TRBV6-1 to TRBJ2-5; D is uncertain. Trimming removed 1 base from V and 1 base from J, with 4 bases in between. Germline lookup yields CDR1 MNHNS and CDR2 SASEGT. This CDR3 spans 13 amino acids. This chain's CDR3 is CASSEGSQETQYF. Here the CDR3 DNA reads TGTGCCAGCAGTGAAGGCAGCCAAGAGACCCAGTACTTC.

The CDR3 sequence: CASSLVRQETQYF. DNA of the CDR3: TGTGCCAGCAGCTTAGTTCGCCAAGAGACCCAGTACTTC. V usage is TRBV11-2 and J usage is TRBJ2-5, with unresolved D. Per germline, CDR1 SGHAT and CDR2 FQNNGV. Deletions cut 1 base from V and 1 base from J, with 4 bases between. The CDR3 covers 13 residues.

The rearrangement joins TRBV19 to TRBJ2-2; 8 nucleotides align to TRBD1. Germline V gene lookup returns CDR1 LNHDA and CDR2 SQIVND (reference sequence). CDR3 length: 14 residues. V lost 8 bases to trimming and J lost 0 bases; unmatched junction nucleotides: 2. Written as DNA, the CDR3 is TGTGCCAGTTCGGACAGGGCGAACACCGGGGAGCTGTTTTTT. Translating gives CASSDRANTGELFF.

The V call is TRBV9, the J call TRBJ1-2; D possibly corresponds to TRBD1 (6 bases). Trimming left V 0 bases short and J 3 bases short, with 12 bases between. CDR1 and CDR2 from the germline V gene are SGDLS and YYNGEE. CDR3 length: 15 residues. The CDR3 is CASSVGPRTDYGYTF. The CDR3 nucleotides read TGTGCCAGCAGCGTAGGTCCAAGGACAGACTATGGCTACACCTTC.

The rearrangement links TRBV4-2 to TRBJ1-2; 8 bases match TRBD1. CDR1 is LGHNA, CDR2 YNFKEQ, per germline. J gave up 8 bases and V 2 bases, and 10 bases lay outside the gene matches. CDR3 length: 15 amino acids. DNA for the CDR3: TGTGCCAGCAGCCAAAGGCAGGACAGGGAGGGAGGCTACACCTTC. As protein: CASSQRQDREGGYTF.

The rearrangement links TRBV6-1 to TRBJ2-4, with D tentatively TRBD1 (6 bases). V was shortened by 4 bases and J by 2 bases, with 12 bases between the two germline ends. From germline, CDR1 is MNHNS and CDR2 SASEGT. The CDR3 is made up of 15 amino acids. For the CDR3, the DNA is TGTGCCAGCAGTGGGTACAGGGCAACCAAAAACATTCAGTACTTC. Its translation: CASSGYRATKNIQYF.

The chain uses TRBV19 and TRBJ1-1, with D uncertain. Between the trimmed V and J ends, which lost 3 bases and 4 bases, there was a span of 9 bases. Germline loops: CDR1 LNHDA, CDR2 SQIVND (reference sequence). The CDR3 is made up of 13 amino acids. DNA of the CDR3: TGTGCCAGTAGTATTATGGGTGGCACTGAAGCTTTCTTT. Amino acids: CASSIMGGTEAFF.